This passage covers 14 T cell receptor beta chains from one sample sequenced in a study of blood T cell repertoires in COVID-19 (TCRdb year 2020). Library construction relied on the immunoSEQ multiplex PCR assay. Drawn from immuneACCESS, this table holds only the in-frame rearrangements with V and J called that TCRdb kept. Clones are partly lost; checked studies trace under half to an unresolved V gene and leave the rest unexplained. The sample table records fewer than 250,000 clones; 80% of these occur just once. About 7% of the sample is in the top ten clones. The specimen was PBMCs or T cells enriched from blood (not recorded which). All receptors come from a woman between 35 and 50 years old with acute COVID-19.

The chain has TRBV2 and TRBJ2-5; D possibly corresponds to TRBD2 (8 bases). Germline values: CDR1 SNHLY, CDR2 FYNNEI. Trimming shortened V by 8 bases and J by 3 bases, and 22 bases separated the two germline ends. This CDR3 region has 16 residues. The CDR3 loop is CASCVRGGGTEETQYF. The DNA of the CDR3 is TGTGCCAGCTGTGTGCGGGGCGGGGGGACAGAAGAGACCCAGTACTTC.

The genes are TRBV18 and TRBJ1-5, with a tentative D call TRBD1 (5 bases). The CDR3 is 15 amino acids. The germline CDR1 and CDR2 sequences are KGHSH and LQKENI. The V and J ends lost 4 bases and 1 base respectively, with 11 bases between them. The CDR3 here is CASSLAGQSNQPQHF. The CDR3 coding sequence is TGTGCCAGCTCACTCGCAGGGCAGAGCAATCAGCCCCAGCATTTT.

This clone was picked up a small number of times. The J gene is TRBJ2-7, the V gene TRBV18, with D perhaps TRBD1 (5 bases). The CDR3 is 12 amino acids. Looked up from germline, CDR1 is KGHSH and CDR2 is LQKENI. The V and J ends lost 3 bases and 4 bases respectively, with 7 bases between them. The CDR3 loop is CASSPTEYEQYF. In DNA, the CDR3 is TGTGCCAGCTCACCGACAGAGTACGAGCAGTACTTC.

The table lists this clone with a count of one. DNA for the CDR3: TGTGCCAGCAGTTACAGACAGGGGGTTTTCTACGAGCAGTACTTC. Protein: CASSYRQGVFYEQYF. The rearrangement joins TRBV28 to TRBJ2-7; 9 nucleotides agree with TRBD1. The CDR3 runs to 15 residues. V lost 4 bases, J lost 3 bases, and 7 bases stayed unmatched. The germline CDR1 and CDR2 sequences are MDHEN and SYDVKM.

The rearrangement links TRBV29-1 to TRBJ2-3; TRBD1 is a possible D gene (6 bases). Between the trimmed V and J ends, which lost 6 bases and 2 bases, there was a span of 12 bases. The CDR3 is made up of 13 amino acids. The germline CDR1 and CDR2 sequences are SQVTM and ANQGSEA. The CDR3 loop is CSVRQALTDTQYF. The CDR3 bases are TGCAGCGTCCGACAGGCCCTCACAGATACGCAGTATTTT.

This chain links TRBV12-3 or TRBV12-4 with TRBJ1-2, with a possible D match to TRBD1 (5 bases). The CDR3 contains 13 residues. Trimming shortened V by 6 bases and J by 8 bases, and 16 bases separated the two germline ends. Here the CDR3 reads CASRSLGARGYTF. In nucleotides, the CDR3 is TGTGCCAGCAGGTCCCTAGGGGCGCGGGGCTACACCTTC.

The CDR3 reads CSVDRDLVTEAFF. The CDR3 nucleotides are TGCAGCGTTGACAGGGACTTGGTTACTGAAGCTTTCTTT. The chain employs TRBV29-1 and TRBJ1-1, with D possibly being TRBD1 (5 bases). Trimming stripped 3 bases from V and 5 bases from J, with 13 bases between. CDR3 length equals 13 residues. Germline CDR1 and CDR2: SQVTM and ANQGSEA.

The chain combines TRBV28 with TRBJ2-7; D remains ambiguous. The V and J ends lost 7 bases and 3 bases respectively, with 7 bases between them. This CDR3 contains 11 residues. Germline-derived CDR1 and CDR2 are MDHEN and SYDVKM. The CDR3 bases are TGTGCCAGCAATTACAACTACGAGCAGTACTTC. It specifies CASNYNYEQYF.

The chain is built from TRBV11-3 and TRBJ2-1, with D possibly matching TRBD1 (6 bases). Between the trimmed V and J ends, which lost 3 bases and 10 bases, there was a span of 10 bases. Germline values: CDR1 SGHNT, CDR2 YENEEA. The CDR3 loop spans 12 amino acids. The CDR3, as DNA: TGTGCCAGCAGCTTTCAGGGGCGAGAGCAGTTCTTC. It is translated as CASSFQGREQFF.

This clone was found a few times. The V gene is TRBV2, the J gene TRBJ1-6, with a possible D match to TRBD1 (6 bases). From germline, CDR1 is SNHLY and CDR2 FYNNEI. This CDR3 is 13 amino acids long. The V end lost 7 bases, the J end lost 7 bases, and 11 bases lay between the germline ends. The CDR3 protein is CASTGQGNSPLHF. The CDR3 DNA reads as TGTGCCAGCACAGGCCAGGGGAATTCACCCCTCCACTTT.

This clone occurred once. The CDR3 DNA follows: TGTGCCAGCAGTTACCCGACAGAGGCGCAGTACTTC. It is translated as CASSYPTEAQYF. The chain has TRBV6-5 and TRBJ2-7; the D gene is possibly TRBD1 (5 bases). CDR1 is MNHEY, CDR2 SVGAGI, per germline. CDR3 length equals 12 residues. Trimming took 2 bases from V and 9 from J, leaving 11 bases between them.

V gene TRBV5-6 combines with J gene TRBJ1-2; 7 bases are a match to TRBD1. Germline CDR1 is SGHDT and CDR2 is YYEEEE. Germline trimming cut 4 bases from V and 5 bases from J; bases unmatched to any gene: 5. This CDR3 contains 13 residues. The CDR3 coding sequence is TGTGCCAGCAGCCGGGACAGCTTATATGGCTACACCTTC. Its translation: CASSRDSLYGYTF.

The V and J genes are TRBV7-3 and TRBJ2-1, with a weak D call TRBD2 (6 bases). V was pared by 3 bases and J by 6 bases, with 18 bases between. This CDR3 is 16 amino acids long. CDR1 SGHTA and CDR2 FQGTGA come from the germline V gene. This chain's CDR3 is CASSFGGAGGVNEQFF. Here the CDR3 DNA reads TGTGCCAGCAGCTTCGGGGGAGCGGGCGGTGTCAATGAGCAGTTCTTC.

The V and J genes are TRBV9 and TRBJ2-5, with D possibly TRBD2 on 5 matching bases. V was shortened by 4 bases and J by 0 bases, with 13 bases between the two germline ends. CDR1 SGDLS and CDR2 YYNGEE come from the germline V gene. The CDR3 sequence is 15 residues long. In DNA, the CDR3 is TGTGCCAGCAGCCCCAATTTGAGGGACCAAGAGACCCAGTACTTC. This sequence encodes CASSPNLRDQETQYF.